What follows describes a single T cell receptor (beta chain). The antigen is undetermined. The germline V and J ends were trimmed by 2 bases and 0 bases, with 11 bases remaining between them. This CDR3 has 15 amino acids. Germline-derived CDR1 and CDR2 are KGHSH and LQKENI. 60 Vbeta and 13 Jbeta primers were used in PCR. This table comes from immunoSEQ multiplex PCR, and its TCRdb copy is limited to in-frame clones, with some not included. This table holds about 120,000 clones, 8% to 10% found once. The sample originates from a study of cytomegalovirus exposure and HLA in healthy donors. Study-wide findings and caveats: The availability of immune exposure information extended only to CMV serostatus. Looking again later, the authors saw that most CMV-associated TCR beta chains seemed HLA-restricted.

V gene TRBV18 combines with J gene TRBJ2-7; D may be TRBD2 (7 bases). This receptor was taken from a man aged 25-40 years in good health and CMV-seronegative. The material sequenced was PBMCs. The CDR3 DNA follows: TGTGCCAGCTCACCAGCGGGGGACAACTCCTACGAGCAGTACTTC. Protein sequence: CASSPAGDNSYEQYF.